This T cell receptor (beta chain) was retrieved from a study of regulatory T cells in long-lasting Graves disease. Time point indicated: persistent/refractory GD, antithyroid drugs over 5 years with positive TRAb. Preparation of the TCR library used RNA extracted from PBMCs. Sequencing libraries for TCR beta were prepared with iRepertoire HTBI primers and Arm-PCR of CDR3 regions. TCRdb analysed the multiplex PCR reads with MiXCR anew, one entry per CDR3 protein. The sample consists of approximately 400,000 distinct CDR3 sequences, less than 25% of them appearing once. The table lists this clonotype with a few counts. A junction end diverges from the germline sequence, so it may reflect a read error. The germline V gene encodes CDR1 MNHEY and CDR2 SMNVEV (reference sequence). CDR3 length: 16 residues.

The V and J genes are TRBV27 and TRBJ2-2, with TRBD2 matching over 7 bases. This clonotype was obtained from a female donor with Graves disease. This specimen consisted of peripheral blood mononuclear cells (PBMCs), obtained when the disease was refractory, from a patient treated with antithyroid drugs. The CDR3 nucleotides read TGTGCCAGCAGTCTGGGGACTACCGGGGGTACCGCGGAGCTGTTTTTT. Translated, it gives CASSLGTTGGTAELFF.